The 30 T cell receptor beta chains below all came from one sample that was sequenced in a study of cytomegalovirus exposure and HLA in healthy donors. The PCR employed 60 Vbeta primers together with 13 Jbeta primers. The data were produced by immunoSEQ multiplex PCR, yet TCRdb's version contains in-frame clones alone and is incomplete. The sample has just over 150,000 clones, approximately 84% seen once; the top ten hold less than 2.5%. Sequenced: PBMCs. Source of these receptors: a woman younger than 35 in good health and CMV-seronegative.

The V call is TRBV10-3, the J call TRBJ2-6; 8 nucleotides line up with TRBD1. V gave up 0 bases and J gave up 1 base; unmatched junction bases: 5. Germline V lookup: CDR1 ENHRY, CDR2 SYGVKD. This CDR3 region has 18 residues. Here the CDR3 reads CAISESGTGTSGANVLTF. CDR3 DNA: TGTGCCATCAGTGAGTCCGGGACAGGAACGTCTGGGGCCAACGTCCTGACTTTC.

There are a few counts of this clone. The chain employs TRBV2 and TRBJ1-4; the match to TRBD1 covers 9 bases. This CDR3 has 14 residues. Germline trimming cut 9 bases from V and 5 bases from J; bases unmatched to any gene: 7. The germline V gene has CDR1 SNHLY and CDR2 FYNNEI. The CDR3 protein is CASGRGTGNEKLFF. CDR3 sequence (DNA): TGTGCCAGTGGAAGAGGGACAGGGAATGAAAAACTGTTTTTT.

Here the CDR3 DNA reads TGTGCCAGCAGGGGGGGTGTAGGGCAGCCCCAGCATTTT. Translating gives CASRGGVGQPQHF. The rearrangement uses TRBV6-5 and TRBJ1-5; possible D gene TRBD1, 5 bases. The V end was cut by 6 bases, the J end by 7 bases, with 13 bases between. This CDR3 has 13 amino acids. The V gene's germline CDR1 is MNHEY and CDR2 SVGAGI.

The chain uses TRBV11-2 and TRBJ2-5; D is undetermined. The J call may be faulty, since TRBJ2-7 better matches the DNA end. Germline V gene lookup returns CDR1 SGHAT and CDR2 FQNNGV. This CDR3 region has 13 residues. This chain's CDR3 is CASSSLTVHEQYF. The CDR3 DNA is TGTGCCAGCAGCTCCCTGACTGTTCACGAGCAGTACTTC.

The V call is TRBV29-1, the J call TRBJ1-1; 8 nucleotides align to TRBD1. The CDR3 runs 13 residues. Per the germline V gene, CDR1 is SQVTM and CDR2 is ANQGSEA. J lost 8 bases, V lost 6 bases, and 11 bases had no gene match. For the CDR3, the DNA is TGCAGCGTGCAAACAGGGGGAGGTTGCGAAGCTTTCTTT. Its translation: CSVQTGGGCEAFF.

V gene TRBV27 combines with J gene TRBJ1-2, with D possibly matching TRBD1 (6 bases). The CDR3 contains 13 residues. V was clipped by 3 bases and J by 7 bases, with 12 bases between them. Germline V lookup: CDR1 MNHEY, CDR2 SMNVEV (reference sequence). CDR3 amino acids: CASSFLRGAGYTF. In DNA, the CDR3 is TGTGCCAGCAGTTTTCTCCGGGGGGCTGGCTACACCTTC.

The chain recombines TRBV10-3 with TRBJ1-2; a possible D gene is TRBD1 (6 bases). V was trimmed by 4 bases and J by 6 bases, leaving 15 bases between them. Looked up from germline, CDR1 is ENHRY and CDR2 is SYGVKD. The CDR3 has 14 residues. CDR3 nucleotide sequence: TGTGCCATCAGTGGGGGGCTCTCCTCGGATGGCTACACCTTC. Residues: CAISGGLSSDGYTF.

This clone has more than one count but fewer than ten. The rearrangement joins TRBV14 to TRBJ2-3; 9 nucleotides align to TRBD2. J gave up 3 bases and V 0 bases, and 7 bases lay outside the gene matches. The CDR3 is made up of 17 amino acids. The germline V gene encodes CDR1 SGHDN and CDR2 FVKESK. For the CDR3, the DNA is TGTGCCAGCAGCCAAGAGGTAGCGGGAGTACTTACAGATACGCAGTATTTT. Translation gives CASSQEVAGVLTDTQYF.

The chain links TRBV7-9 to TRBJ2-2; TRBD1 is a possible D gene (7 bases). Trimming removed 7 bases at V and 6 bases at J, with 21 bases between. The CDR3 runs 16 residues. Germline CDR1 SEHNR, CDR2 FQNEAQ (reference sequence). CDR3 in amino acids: CASTPVVGGGPGELFF. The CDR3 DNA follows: TGTGCCAGCACTCCCGTAGTTGGAGGGGGCCCCGGGGAGCTGTTTTTT. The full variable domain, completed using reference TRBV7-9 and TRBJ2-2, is DTGVSQNPRHKITKRGQNVTFRCDPISEHNRLYWYRQTLGQGPEFLTYFQNEAQLEKSRLLSDRFSAERPKGSFSTLEIQRTEQGDSAMYLCASTPVVGGGPGELFFGEGSRLTVL.

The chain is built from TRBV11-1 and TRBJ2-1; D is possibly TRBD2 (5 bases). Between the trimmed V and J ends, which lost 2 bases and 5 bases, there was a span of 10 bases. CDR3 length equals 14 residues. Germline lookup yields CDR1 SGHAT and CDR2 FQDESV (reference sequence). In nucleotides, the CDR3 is TGTGCCAGCAGCTTATCCCACGGGAACAATGAGCAGTTCTTC. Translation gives CASSLSHGNNEQFF.

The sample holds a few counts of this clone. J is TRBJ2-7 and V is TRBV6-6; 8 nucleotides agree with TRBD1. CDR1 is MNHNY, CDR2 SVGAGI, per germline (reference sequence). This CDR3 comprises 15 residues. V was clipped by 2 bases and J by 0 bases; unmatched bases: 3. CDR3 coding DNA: TGTGCCAGCAGTTACACGACAGGGGTCTCCTACGAGCAGTACTTC. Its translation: CASSYTTGVSYEQYF.

Written as DNA, the CDR3 is TGTGCCAGCAGATCACAGGGATCCACTGAAGCTTTCTTT. Translation gives CASRSQGSTEAFF. This sequence joins TRBV28 and TRBJ1-1; TRBD1 is a possible D gene (6 bases). Germline V gene data show CDR1 as MDHEN and CDR2 as SYDVKM. CDR3 size: 13 residues. V lost 6 bases to trimming and J lost 4 bases, with 12 bases between them.

The CDR3 is CASKGLAGATGELFF. CDR3 nucleotide sequence: TGTGCCAGTAAAGGGCTAGCGGGAGCCACCGGGGAGCTGTTTTTT. This sequence joins TRBV19 and TRBJ2-2; 10 bases align to TRBD2. Losses at the gene ends were 7 bases for V and 4 bases for J; bases not matched to a gene: 6. The germline CDR1 and CDR2 sequences are LNHDA and SQIVND (reference sequence). There are 15 residues in the CDR3.

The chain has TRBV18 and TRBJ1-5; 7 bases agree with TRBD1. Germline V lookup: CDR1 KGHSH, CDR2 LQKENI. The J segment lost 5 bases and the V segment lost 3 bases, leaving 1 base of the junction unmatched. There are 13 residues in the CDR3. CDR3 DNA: TGTGCCAGCTCACCTGGACAGGATCAGCCCCAGCATTTT. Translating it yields CASSPGQDQPQHF.

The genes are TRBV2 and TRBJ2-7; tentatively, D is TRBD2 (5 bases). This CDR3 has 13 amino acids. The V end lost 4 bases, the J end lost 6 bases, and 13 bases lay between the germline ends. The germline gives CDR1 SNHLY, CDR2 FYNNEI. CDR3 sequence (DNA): TGTGCCAGCAGTGTGAAGGGTCGGGGCGAGCAGTACTTC. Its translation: CASSVKGRGEQYF.

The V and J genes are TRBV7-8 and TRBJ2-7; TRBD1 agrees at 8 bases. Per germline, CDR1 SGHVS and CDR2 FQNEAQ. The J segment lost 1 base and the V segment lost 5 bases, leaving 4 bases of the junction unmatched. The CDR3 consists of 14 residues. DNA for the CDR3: TGTGCCAGCAGCATGGACAGGGTATCCTACGAGCAGTACTTC. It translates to CASSMDRVSYEQYF.

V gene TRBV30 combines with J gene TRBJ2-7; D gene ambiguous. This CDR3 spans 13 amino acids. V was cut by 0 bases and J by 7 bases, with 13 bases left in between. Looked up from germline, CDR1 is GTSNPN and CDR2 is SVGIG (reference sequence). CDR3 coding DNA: TGTGCCTGGAGTGTAGGTGGATACGGGGAGCAGTACTTC. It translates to CAWSVGGYGEQYF.

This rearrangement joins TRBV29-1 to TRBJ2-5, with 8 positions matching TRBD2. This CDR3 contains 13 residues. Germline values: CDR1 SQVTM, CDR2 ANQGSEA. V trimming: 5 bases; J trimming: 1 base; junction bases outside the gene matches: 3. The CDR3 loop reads CSVRGGVQETQYF. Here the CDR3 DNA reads TGCAGCGTTCGGGGGGGTGTCCAAGAGACCCAGTACTTC.

CDR3 sequence reads: CASSILWGTGESYNSPLHF. The CDR3 DNA follows: TGTGCCAGCAGCATACTATGGGGGACAGGGGAAAGTTATAATTCACCCCTCCACTTT. V usage is TRBV5-6 and J usage is TRBJ1-6; TRBD1 aligns across 10 bases. The V segment lost 4 bases and the J segment 4 bases; nucleotides outside the gene matches: 14. From germline, CDR1 is SGHDT and CDR2 YYEEEE. This CDR3 contains 19 residues.

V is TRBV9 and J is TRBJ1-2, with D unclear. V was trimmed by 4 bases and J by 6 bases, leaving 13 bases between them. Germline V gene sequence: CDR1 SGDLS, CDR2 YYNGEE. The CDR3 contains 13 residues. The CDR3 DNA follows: TGTGCCAGCAGCCCCCCGGGGAGGGATGGCTACACCTTC. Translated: CASSPPGRDGYTF. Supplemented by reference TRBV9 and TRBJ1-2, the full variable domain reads DSGVTQTPKHLITATGQRVTLRCSPRSGDLSVYWYQQSLDQGLQFLIQYYNGEERAKGNILERFSAQQFPDLHSELNLSSLELGDSALYFCASSPPGRDGYTFGSGTRLTVV.

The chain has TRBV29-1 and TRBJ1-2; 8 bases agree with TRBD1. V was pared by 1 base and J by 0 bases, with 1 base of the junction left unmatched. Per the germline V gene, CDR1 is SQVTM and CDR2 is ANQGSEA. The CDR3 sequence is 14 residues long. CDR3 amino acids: CSVEGQGTNYGYTF. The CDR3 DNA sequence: TGCAGCGTTGAAGGACAGGGGACTAACTATGGCTACACCTTC.

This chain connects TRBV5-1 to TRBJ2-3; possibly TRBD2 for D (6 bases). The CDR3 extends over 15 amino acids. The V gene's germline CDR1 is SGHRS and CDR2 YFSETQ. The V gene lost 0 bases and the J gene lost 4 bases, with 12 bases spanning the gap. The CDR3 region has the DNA TGCGCCAGCAGCTTGGAATTGGGGGAGGCAGATACGCAGTATTTT. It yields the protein CASSLELGEADTQYF.

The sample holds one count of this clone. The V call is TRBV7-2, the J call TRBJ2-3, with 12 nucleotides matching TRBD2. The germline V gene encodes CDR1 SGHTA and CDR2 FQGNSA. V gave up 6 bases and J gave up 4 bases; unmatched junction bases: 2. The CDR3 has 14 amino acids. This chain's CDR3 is CASSPSGGADTQYF. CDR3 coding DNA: TGTGCCAGCAGTCCTAGCGGGGGGGCAGATACGCAGTATTTT.

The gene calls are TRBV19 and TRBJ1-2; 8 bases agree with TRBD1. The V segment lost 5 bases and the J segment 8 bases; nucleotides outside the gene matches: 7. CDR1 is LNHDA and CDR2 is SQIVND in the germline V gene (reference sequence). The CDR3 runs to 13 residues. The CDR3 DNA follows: TGTGCCAGTAGTCCCTGGACAGGGATCGGCTACACCTTC. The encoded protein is CASSPWTGIGYTF.

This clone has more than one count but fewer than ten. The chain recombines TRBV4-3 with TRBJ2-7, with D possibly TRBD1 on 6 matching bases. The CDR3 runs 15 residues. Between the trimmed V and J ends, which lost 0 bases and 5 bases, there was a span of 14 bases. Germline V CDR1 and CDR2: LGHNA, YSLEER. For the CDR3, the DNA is TGCGCCAGCAGCCAAGATGGGGGCGGATTTGACGAGCAGTACTTC. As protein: CASSQDGGGFDEQYF.

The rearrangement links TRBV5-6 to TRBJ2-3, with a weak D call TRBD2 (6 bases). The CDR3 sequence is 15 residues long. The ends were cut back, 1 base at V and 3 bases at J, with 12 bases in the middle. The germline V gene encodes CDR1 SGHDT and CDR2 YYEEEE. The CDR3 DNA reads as TGTGCCAGCAGCTTGTTGTTTGCGGGGACAGATACGCAGTATTTT. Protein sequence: CASSLLFAGTDTQYF.

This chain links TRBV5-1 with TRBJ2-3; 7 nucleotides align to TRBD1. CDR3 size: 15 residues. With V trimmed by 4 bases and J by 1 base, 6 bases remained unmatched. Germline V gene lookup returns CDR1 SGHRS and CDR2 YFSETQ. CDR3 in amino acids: CASSIQGEGTDTQYF. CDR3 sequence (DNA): TGCGCCAGCAGCATCCAGGGGGAAGGCACAGATACGCAGTATTTT. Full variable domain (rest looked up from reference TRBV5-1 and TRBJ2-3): KAGVTQTPRYLIKTRGQQVTLSCSPISGHRSVSWYQQTPGQGLQFLFEYFSETQRNKGNFPGRFSGRQFSNSRSEMNVSTLELGDSALYLCASSIQGEGTDTQYFGPGTRLTVL.

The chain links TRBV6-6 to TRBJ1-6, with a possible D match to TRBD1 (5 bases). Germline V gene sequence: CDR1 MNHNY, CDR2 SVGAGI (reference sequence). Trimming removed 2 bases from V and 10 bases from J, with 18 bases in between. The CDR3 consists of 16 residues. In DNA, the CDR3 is TGTGCCAGCAGTTACGAACAGGACCACTTAGGATCACCCCTCCACTTT. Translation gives CASSYEQDHLGSPLHF.

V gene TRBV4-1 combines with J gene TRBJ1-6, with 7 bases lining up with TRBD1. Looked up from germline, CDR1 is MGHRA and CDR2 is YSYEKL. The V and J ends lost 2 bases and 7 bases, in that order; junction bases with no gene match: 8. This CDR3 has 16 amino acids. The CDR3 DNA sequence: TGCGCCAGCAGCCAACCGAGGACAGGAAAGAATTCACCCCTCCACTTT. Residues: CASSQPRTGKNSPLHF.

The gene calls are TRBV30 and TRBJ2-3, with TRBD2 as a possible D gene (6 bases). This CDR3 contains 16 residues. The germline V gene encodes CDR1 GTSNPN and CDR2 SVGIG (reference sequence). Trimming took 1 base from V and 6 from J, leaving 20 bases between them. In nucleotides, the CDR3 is TGTGCCTGGAGTGAGGAATTGGCCTCACGGGGGGATACGCAGTATTTT. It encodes CAWSEELASRGDTQYF.